The sequence of this T cell receptor beta chain was determined in a study of blood T cell repertoires in COVID-19. At the level of the study: COVID-19 samples from acute and convalescent phases originated in the United States, Italy and Spain. T cells, B-cell-depleted T cells, or PBMCs provided the cDNA or gDNA that served as material.

V lost 6 bases to trimming and J lost 3 bases, with 18 bases between them. Germline CDR1 MNHEY, CDR2 SMNVEV (reference sequence). The CDR3 covers 15 residues. As originally analysed: Quantification of nucleated cells was approximated via reference gene primer amplification. The method was immunoSEQ multiplex PCR; TCRdb's version includes in-frame clones alone and lacks a portion of them. That table is the source of V, J and clone size, and D and trimming were worked out from the DNA. The table has 300,000 or so clones, approximately 88% seen once. This clone was observed once. This chain connects TRBV27 to TRBJ2-7; D perhaps matches TRBD2 (6 bases). The sequence derives from a woman aged 25 to 39 who had recovered from COVID-19. The source material was peripheral blood. For the CDR3, the DNA is TGTGCCAGCAGCCTGGCGGGCAGGGAGGTCTACGAGCAGTACTTC. Its translation: CASSLAGREVYEQYF.